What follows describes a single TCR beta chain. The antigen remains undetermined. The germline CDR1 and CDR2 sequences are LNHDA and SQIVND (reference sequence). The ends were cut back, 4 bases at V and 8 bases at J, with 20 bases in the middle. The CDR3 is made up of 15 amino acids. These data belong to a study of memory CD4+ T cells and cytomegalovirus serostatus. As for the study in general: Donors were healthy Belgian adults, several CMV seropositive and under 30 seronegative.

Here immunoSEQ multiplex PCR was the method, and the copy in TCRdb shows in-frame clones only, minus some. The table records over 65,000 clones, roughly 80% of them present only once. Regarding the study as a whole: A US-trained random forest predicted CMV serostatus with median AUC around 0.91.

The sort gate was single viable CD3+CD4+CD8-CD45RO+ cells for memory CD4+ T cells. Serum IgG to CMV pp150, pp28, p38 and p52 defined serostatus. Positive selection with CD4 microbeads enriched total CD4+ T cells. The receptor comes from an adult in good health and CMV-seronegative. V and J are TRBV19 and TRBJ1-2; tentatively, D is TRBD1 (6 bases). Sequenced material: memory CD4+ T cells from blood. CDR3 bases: TGTGCCAGTAGTACAGGGACACCCTCGGGCCGGGGCTACACCTTC. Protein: CASSTGTPSGRGYTF.